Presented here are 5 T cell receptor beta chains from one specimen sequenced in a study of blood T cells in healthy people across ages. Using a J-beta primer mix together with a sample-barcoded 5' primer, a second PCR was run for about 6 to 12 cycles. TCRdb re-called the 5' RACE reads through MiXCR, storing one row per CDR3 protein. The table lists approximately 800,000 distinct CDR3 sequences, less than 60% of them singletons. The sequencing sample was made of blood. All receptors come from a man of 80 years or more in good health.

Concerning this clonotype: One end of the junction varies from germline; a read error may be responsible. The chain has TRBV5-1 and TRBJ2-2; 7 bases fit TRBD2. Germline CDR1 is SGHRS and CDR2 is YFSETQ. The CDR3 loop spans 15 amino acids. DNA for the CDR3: TGCGCCTGCAGCCCCCAGACTAGCCCCACCGGGGAGCTGTTTTTT. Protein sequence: CACSPQTSPTGELFF.

The CDR3 region is CASSDRGRREQFF. The CDR3 DNA follows: TGTGCCAGCAGTGATCGAGGCAGACGTGAGCAGTTCTTC. The rearrangement links TRBV6-2 or TRBV6-3 to TRBJ2-1, with no clear D. Trimming stripped 5 bases from V and 9 bases from J, with 14 bases between. Germline loops: CDR1 MNHEY, CDR2 SVGEGT. The CDR3 sequence is 13 residues long.

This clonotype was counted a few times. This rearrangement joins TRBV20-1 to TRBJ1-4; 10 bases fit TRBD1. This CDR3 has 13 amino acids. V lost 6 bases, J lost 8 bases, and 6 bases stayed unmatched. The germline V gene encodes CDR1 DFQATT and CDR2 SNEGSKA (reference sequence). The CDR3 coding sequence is TGCAGTGCAGGGACAGGGGACTTCGAAAAACTGTTTTTT. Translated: CSAGTGDFEKLFF.

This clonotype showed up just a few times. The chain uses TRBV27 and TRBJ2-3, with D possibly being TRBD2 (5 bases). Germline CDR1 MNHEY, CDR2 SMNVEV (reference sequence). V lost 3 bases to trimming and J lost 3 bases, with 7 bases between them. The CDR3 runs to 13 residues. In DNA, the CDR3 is TGTGCCAGCAGTTTGCGGGTGACAGATACGCAGTATTTT. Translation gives CASSLRVTDTQYF.

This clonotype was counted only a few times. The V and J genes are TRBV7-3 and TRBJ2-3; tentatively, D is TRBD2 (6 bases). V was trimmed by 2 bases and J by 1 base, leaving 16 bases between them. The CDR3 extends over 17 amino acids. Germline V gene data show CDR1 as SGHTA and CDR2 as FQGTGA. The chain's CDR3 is CASSLVAGTPGTDTQYF. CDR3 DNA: TGTGCCAGCAGCTTAGTCGCCGGGACTCCAGGCACAGATACGCAGTATTTT.